The 28 T cell receptor beta chains presented below share a single source sample, sequenced in a study of T-cell reconstitution after alpha-beta-depleted transplantation in children (dated by TCRdb to 2016 to 2018). The library was obtained by PCR. The data were produced on an Illumina HiSeq 2500. TCR library preparation used molecular barcoding, with unique molecular identifiers applied to normalize quantification of the TCRbeta repertoire. TCRdb trimmed public reads at Q25 via fastp, called clones via MiXCR and kept in-frame beta chains. Rows with a matching CDR3 protein are joined into one entry that keeps the most common DNA and genes. In all, the sample holds some 590,000 distinct CDR3 sequences, and more than 9% of those were seen once. The ten largest clones represent roughly 4% of the sample. Sample: PBMCs from the stem cell graft donor, taken from the stem cell graft. These receptor sequences come from a human donor who donated a stem cell graft to a child with acute myeloid leukemia.

The sample holds many counts of this clonotype. The chain combines TRBV29-1 with TRBJ2-3; D uncertain. V lost 2 bases to trimming and J lost 2 bases, with 8 bases between them. This CDR3 is 13 amino acids long. CDR1 and CDR2 (germline): SQVTM, ANQGSEA. The CDR3 is CSVERGSTDTQYF. Written as DNA, the CDR3 is TGCAGCGTTGAACGCGGATCCACAGATACGCAGTATTTT.

The chain carries TRBV10-3 and TRBJ2-5, with 8 bases lining up with TRBD2. The ends lost 3 bases at V and 5 bases at J; junction bases unmatched: 2. Germline lookup yields CDR1 ENHRY and CDR2 SYGVKD. This CDR3 region has 13 residues. The CDR3 loop is CAISDGRGETQYF. The DNA of the CDR3 is TGTGCCATCAGTGACGGGAGGGGGGAGACCCAGTACTTC.

This clonotype has ten or more counts. The J gene is TRBJ2-1, the V gene TRBV7-2, with 12 positions matching TRBD2. The CDR3 runs to 15 residues. Germline V gene data show CDR1 as SGHTA and CDR2 as FQGNSA. V lost 3 bases, J lost 6 bases, and 3 bases stayed unmatched. CDR3: CASSLTSGSANEQFF. The DNA for the CDR3 is TGTGCCAGCAGCTTGACTAGCGGGAGTGCCAATGAGCAGTTCTTC.

This chain links TRBV12-3 or TRBV12-4 with TRBJ2-3; D call uncertain. The CDR3 is made up of 15 amino acids. The ends were cut back, 6 bases at V and 5 bases at J, with 18 bases in the middle. In nucleotides, the CDR3 is TGTGCCAGCAGATCTCCGGCCGGGTCGGGAGATACGCAGTATTTT. Its protein is CASRSPAGSGDTQYF.

V and J are TRBV30 and TRBJ2-3, with a possible D match to TRBD1 (5 bases). The CDR3 spans 14 residues. The germline V and J ends were trimmed by 1 base and 4 bases, with 12 bases remaining between them. Germline CDR1 is GTSNPN and CDR2 is SVGIG (reference sequence). The CDR3 spells CAWSAQGSPDTQYF. The CDR3 DNA reads TGTGCCTGGAGTGCTCAGGGATCCCCAGATACGCAGTATTTT.

This clonotype was observed many times. Written as DNA, the CDR3 is TGCAGTCTCTCCCGACAGGCGTCGGTCTATGGCTACACCTTC. It codes for CSLSRQASVYGYTF. The gene calls are TRBV20-1 and TRBJ1-2; maybe TRBD1 (6 bases). Trimming took 8 bases from V and 4 from J, leaving 20 bases between them. Germline assignment: CDR1 DFQATT and CDR2 SNEGSKA (reference sequence). The CDR3 is 14 residues long.

This clonotype was detected ten times or more. CDR3 coding DNA: TGCAGTGCTAGACTATCCCGGGACAGGAACTATGGCTACACCTTC. Translated, it gives CSARLSRDRNYGYTF. This chain connects TRBV20-1 to TRBJ1-2; TRBD1 matches 8 bases. Germline assignment: CDR1 DFQATT and CDR2 SNEGSKA (reference sequence). The junction had 7 bases not matched to a gene; V was cut back by 2 bases and J by 2 bases. The CDR3 runs to 15 residues.

This clonotype has ten or more counts. The chain uses TRBV2 and TRBJ1-1, with unresolved D. The CDR3 sequence is 11 residues long. V gave up 7 bases and J gave up 4 bases, with 7 bases separating them. Per the germline V gene, CDR1 is SNHLY and CDR2 is FYNNEI. The CDR3 here is CASTGFTEAFF. The CDR3 bases are TGTGCCAGCACTGGGTTCACTGAAGCTTTCTTT.

The chain combines TRBV2 with TRBJ1-6; D possibly corresponds to TRBD1 (5 bases). Germline V CDR1 and CDR2: SNHLY, FYNNEI. The CDR3 is 13 residues long. Trimming cost V 8 bases and J 9 bases, with 14 bases left between them. The CDR3, as DNA: TGTGCCAGCTCGTGGGACGGGGGTTCACCCCTCCACTTT. Protein: CASSWDGGSPLHF.

This clonotype was picked up many times. This chain's CDR3 is CASSRDGTKEAFF. CDR3 DNA: TGTGCCAGCAGCAGAGACGGGACTAAGGAAGCTTTCTTT. V and J are TRBV7-3 and TRBJ1-1, with D maybe TRBD1 (5 bases). Trimming pared 5 bases from V and 8 bases from J, leaving 15 bases between. CDR3 length: 13 residues. Per germline, CDR1 SGHTA and CDR2 FQGTGA.

This clonotype occurred many times. V gene TRBV7-2 combines with J gene TRBJ2-5; 13 bases match TRBD2. J gave up 2 bases and V 6 bases, and 3 bases lay outside the gene matches. Per germline, CDR1 SGHTA and CDR2 FQGNSA. The CDR3 runs 15 residues. The CDR3 loop reads CASRLGLAGQETQYF. CDR3 bases: TGTGCCAGCAGATTGGGACTAGCGGGACAAGAGACCCAGTACTTC.

The chain combines TRBV2 with TRBJ2-2; 8 nucleotides agree with TRBD2. The CDR3 runs to 16 residues. Germline-derived CDR1 and CDR2 are SNHLY and FYNNEI. V was clipped by 4 bases and J by 6 bases; unmatched bases: 10. The CDR3 here is CASSVRTAGGPGELFF. The CDR3 DNA sequence: TGTGCCAGCAGTGTGAGGACGGCGGGAGGCCCCGGGGAGCTGTTTTTT.

This clonotype was seen only a few times. V usage is TRBV4-3 and J usage is TRBJ2-1; D gene uncertain. The CDR3 has 13 residues. Trimming removed 1 base from V and 10 bases from J, with 11 bases in between. Per the germline V gene, CDR1 is LGHNA and CDR2 is YSLEER. CDR3 region: CASSQVARREQFF. In DNA, the CDR3 is TGCGCCAGCAGCCAAGTCGCCAGGCGGGAGCAGTTCTTC.

This clonotype occurred a few times. The genes are TRBV5-1 and TRBJ2-3; 11 nucleotides match TRBD2. Germline V gives CDR1 SGHRS, CDR2 YFSETQ. J lost 1 base, V lost 4 bases, and 11 bases had no gene match. The CDR3 is made up of 18 amino acids. CDR3 coding DNA: TGCGCCAGCAGCCCCGGGACTAGCGGAGATCTTCGCACAGATACGCAGTATTTT. It yields the protein CASSPGTSGDLRTDTQYF.

The chain is built from TRBV7-3 and TRBJ2-7; unclear D gene. This CDR3 spans 13 amino acids. V dropped 4 bases and J dropped 4 bases, with 11 bases sitting between them. CDR1 SGHTA and CDR2 FQGTGA come from the germline V gene. The CDR3: CASSSIIGYEQYF. The CDR3 bases are TGTGCCAGCAGCTCCATTATAGGATACGAGCAGTACTTC.

There are a few counts of this clonotype. J is TRBJ2-3 and V is TRBV11-2, with D possibly being TRBD1 or TRBD2 (5 bases each). The CDR3 sequence is 13 residues long. V was cut by 3 bases and J by 9 bases, with 13 bases left in between. Germline CDR1 and CDR2: SGHAT and FQNNGV. The CDR3 DNA is TGTGCCAGCAGCTTCTCGGGGACGGGGACGCAGTATTTT. Translated, it gives CASSFSGTGTQYF. Combining the CDR3 with reference TRBV11-2 and TRBJ2-3 gives the whole variable domain EAGVAQSPRYKIIEKRQSVAFWCNPISGHATLYWYQQILGQGPKLLIQFQNNGVVDDSQLPKDRFSAERLKGVDSTLKIQPAKLEDSAVYLCASSFSGTGTQYFGPGTRLTVL.

The CDR3 sequence: CASSNQPTGLNEQFF. CDR3 DNA: TGTGCCAGCAGCAACCAACCTACCGGCCTCAATGAGCAGTTCTTC. V usage is TRBV11-3 and J usage is TRBJ2-1, with D unresolved. CDR1 is SGHNT and CDR2 is YENEEA in the germline V gene. V was clipped by 5 bases and J by 6 bases, with 17 bases between them. The CDR3 runs 15 residues.

This chain joins TRBV9 and TRBJ2-1; D not certain. Germline-derived CDR1 and CDR2 are SGDLS and YYNGEE. V was clipped by 3 bases and J by 7 bases, with 17 bases between them. The CDR3 consists of 15 residues. As DNA, the CDR3 is TGTGCCAGCAGCGCAGGTGAGCTGGGAAGGAATGAGCAGTTCTTC. Encoded protein: CASSAGELGRNEQFF. The variable domain in full, with the rest retrieved from reference TRBV9 and TRBJ2-1, is DSGVTQTPKHLITATGQRVTLRCSPRSGDLSVYWYQQSLDQGLQFLIQYYNGEERAKGNILERFSAQQFPDLHSELNLSSLELGDSALYFCASSAGELGRNEQFFGPGTRLTVL.

The gene calls are TRBV3-1 and TRBJ2-4; 10 nucleotides line up with TRBD2. After removal of 0 bases from V and 0 bases from J, the junction contained 14 bases not matched to a gene. The CDR3 extends over 21 amino acids. Looked up from germline, CDR1 is LGHDT and CDR2 is YNNKEL (reference sequence). As DNA, the CDR3 is TGTGCCAGCAGCCAAGATTGGCTAGCGGGAGACCCTGACTTAGCCAAAAACATTCAGTACTTC. Translation gives CASSQDWLAGDPDLAKNIQYF. The variable domain in full, with the rest retrieved from reference TRBV3-1 and TRBJ2-4, is DTAVSQTPKYLVTQMGNDKSIKCEQNLGHDTMYWYKQDSKKFLKIMFSYNNKELIINETVPNRFSPKSPDKAHLNLHINSLELGDSAVYFCASSQDWLAGDPDLAKNIQYFGAGTRLSVL.

The chain is built from TRBV3-1 and TRBJ2-7, with D possibly matching TRBD2 (6 bases). The germline gives CDR1 LGHDT, CDR2 YNNKEL (reference sequence). The CDR3 runs 15 residues. Trimming stripped 1 base from V and 2 bases from J, with 12 bases between. The DNA of the CDR3 is TGTGCCAGCAGCCAAGTTGGGGGGTCGCCCTACGAGCAGTACTTC. Translation: CASSQVGGSPYEQYF.

This clonotype was observed a handful of times. The chain is built from TRBV20-1 and TRBJ1-5; no definite D call. CDR3 length equals 12 residues. The germline V gene has CDR1 DFQATT and CDR2 SNEGSKA (reference sequence). Trimming took off 6 bases at V and 9 bases at J, with 15 bases between the two ends. As DNA, the CDR3 is TGCAGTGCCCTGGACGGGTTTCCGCCCCAGCATTTT. It codes for CSALDGFPPQHF.

This clonotype was picked up a small number of times. The J gene is TRBJ2-5, the V gene TRBV5-1, with TRBD2 identical over 10 bases. The CDR3 is 15 amino acids. Germline values: CDR1 SGHRS, CDR2 YFSETQ. V dropped 0 bases and J dropped 4; count of bases not matched to a gene: 3. CDR3 bases: TGCGCCAGCAGCTTGGCAGCGGGAGGGGGAGAGACCCAGTACTTC. This translates into CASSLAAGGGETQYF.

This clonotype was seen at least ten times. V and J are TRBV27 and TRBJ2-6, with D perhaps TRBD1 (5 bases). The CDR3 has 16 amino acids. Germline V gene sequence: CDR1 MNHEY, CDR2 SMNVEV (reference sequence). Trimming removed 1 base at V and 0 bases at J, with 7 bases between. Written as DNA, the CDR3 is TGTGCCAGCAGTTTATGGGGCCCCTCTGGGGCCAACGTCCTGACTTTC. It specifies CASSLWGPSGANVLTF.

The chain recombines TRBV28 with TRBJ2-7, with TRBD1 matching 8 bases. This CDR3 contains 16 residues. Unmatched junction bases numbered 15, after V lost 4 bases and J lost 7 bases. Looked up from germline, CDR1 is MDHEN and CDR2 is SYDVKM. The CDR3, as DNA: TGTGCCAGCAGTTGGACAGGGAACTCTCGTCCGGGAGAGCAGTACTTC. Translation gives CASSWTGNSRPGEQYF.

This clonotype was recorded many times. The chain couples TRBV14 to TRBJ2-5; a possible D gene is TRBD1 (6 bases). Per the germline V gene, CDR1 is SGHDN and CDR2 is FVKESK. The CDR3 is 14 amino acids. V lost 3 bases and J lost 4, with 12 bases in between. The CDR3 loop reads CASSQPGQIETQYF. The CDR3 DNA is TGTGCCAGCAGCCAGCCGGGACAAATAGAGACCCAGTACTTC.

This clonotype was observed a handful of times. The CDR3 DNA reads TGTGCCAGCAGTTACTCGGCAGGGAGGGGTGAAAAACTGTTTTTT. This sequence encodes CASSYSAGRGEKLFF. This rearrangement joins TRBV6-5 to TRBJ1-4, with D perhaps matching TRBD1 (5 bases). CDR3 length: 15 amino acids. The ends were cut back, 0 bases at V and 7 bases at J, with 12 bases in the middle. Germline loops: CDR1 MNHEY, CDR2 SVGAGI.

This clonotype has only a few counts. The chain employs TRBV28 and TRBJ1-1, with D unresolved. Germline loops: CDR1 MDHEN, CDR2 SYDVKM. The CDR3 is 13 amino acids. The ends were cut back, 4 bases at V and 11 bases at J, with 17 bases in the middle. The CDR3 nucleotides read TGTGCCAGCAGTTCCCCGGGGTCGGGGAACGCTTTCTTT. Translated: CASSSPGSGNAFF.

J is TRBJ2-1 and V is TRBV27; no clear D. The V gene lost 8 bases and the J gene lost 0 bases, with 14 bases spanning the gap. Germline V lookup: CDR1 MNHEY, CDR2 SMNVEV (reference sequence). The CDR3 covers 15 residues. CDR3 coding DNA: TGTGCCAGCGCCGAGCGTTTGAGCTCCTACAATGAGCAGTTCTTC. It specifies CASAERLSSYNEQFF.